Below are 9 T cell receptor beta chains sequenced from a single sample in a study of T cell responses to AZD1222 COVID-19 vaccine. Assay used: immunoSEQ multiplex PCR; TCRdb lists only in-frame clones, some missing. The sample has about 53,000 clones; about four fifths are singletons. This specimen consisted of peripheral blood, obtained on day 0 of AZD1222 vaccination. The receptors here all came from an adult in good health.

This chain connects TRBV5-1 to TRBJ2-1; D is tentatively TRBD1 or TRBD2 (7 bases each). The V and J ends lost 0 bases and 6 bases respectively, with 16 bases between them. CDR1 SGHRS and CDR2 YFSETQ come from the germline V gene. The CDR3 runs to 16 residues. The CDR3 DNA follows: TGCGCCAGCAGCTTGGCAGCGGGACAGAAATTCAATGAGCAGTTCTTC. This gives the protein CASSLAAGQKFNEQFF.

The genes are TRBV5-6 and TRBJ2-7; 7 bases are shared with TRBD2. The CDR3 is made up of 14 amino acids. CDR1 is SGHDT, CDR2 YYEEEE, per germline. Trimming cost V 6 bases and J 2 bases; bases outside gene matches: 8. The CDR3, as DNA: TGTGCCAGCACACCACGGGAGGTTCCCTACGAGCAGTACTTC. It yields the protein CASTPREVPYEQYF.

There are a few counts of this clone. V usage is TRBV6-5 and J usage is TRBJ2-3; 11 nucleotides line up with TRBD2. The ends lost 5 bases at V and 4 bases at J; junction bases unmatched: 5. This CDR3 has 15 amino acids. The germline CDR1 and CDR2 sequences are MNHEY and SVGAGI. CDR3 DNA sequence: TGTGCCAGCAGTACGCTAGCGGGAGGCCCAGATACGCAGTATTTT. Its protein is CASSTLAGGPDTQYF.

A few counts support this clone. The V call is TRBV3-1 (or the pseudogene TRBV3-2), the J call TRBJ2-2; the match to TRBD2 covers 13 bases. From germline, CDR1 is LGHDT and CDR2 YNNKEL (reference sequence). Trimming cost V 4 bases and J 3 bases; bases outside gene matches: 8. This CDR3 spans 18 amino acids. The CDR3 sequence: CASSLPGLAGDDTGELFF. DNA of the CDR3: TGTGCCAGCAGCCTTCCCGGACTAGCGGGAGATGACACCGGGGAGCTGTTTTTT.

This chain joins TRBV7-9 and TRBJ1-5, with TRBD1 matching over 7 bases. Per germline, CDR1 SEHNR and CDR2 FQNEAQ (reference sequence). Trimming cost V 4 bases and J 6 bases; bases outside gene matches: 6. The CDR3 has 14 amino acids. In DNA, the CDR3 is TGTGCCAGCAGCTCGACAGGGTCGGGTCAGCCCCAGCATTTT. It specifies CASSSTGSGQPQHF.

V and J are TRBV2 and TRBJ2-7, with 9 bases lining up with TRBD2. CDR3 size: 14 residues. J lost 7 bases, V lost 4 bases, and 8 bases had no gene match. The germline gives CDR1 SNHLY, CDR2 FYNNEI. CDR3: CASSVVREGGEQYF. As DNA, the CDR3 is TGTGCCAGCAGTGTAGTGCGGGAGGGAGGAGAGCAGTACTTC.

This chain uses TRBV11-2 with TRBJ1-3; D gene ambiguous. V shed 3 bases and J shed 0 bases, with 6 bases lying between them. CDR1 is SGHAT and CDR2 is FQNNGV in the germline V gene. This CDR3 spans 14 amino acids. CDR3 region: CASSFSNSGNTIYF. In DNA form, the CDR3 reads TGTGCCAGCAGCTTTAGCAACTCTGGAAACACCATATATTTT.

The chain has TRBV5-1 and TRBJ1-4, with no clear D. V was trimmed by 6 bases and J by 0 bases, leaving 12 bases between them. The V gene's germline CDR1 is SGHRS and CDR2 YFSETQ. The CDR3 length is 15 residues. CDR3 sequence: CASTSMGTTNEKLFF. The CDR3 DNA sequence: TGCGCCAGCACCTCCATGGGGACAACTAATGAAAAACTGTTTTTT. The entire variable domain, with the rest obtained from reference TRBV5-1 and TRBJ1-4, is as follows: KAGVTQTPRYLIKTRGQQVTLSCSPISGHRSVSWYQQTPGQGLQFLFEYFSETQRNKGNFPGRFSGRQFSNSRSEMNVSTLELGDSALYLCASTSMGTTNEKLFFGSGTQLSVL.

The gene calls are TRBV3-1 (or the pseudogene TRBV3-2) and TRBJ2-4; weak D call: TRBD1 (7 bases). This CDR3 comprises 17 residues. CDR1 is LGHDT and CDR2 is YNNKEL in the germline V gene (reference sequence). V was clipped by 0 bases and J by 6 bases, with 18 bases between them. The CDR3 here is CASSQDIGGGTTNIQYF. The CDR3 DNA sequence: TGTGCCAGCAGCCAAGACATAGGGGGCGGGACAACAAACATTCAGTACTTC.